The clone carrying this T cell receptor beta chain appeared once. This specimen belongs to a study of shared clonotypes between healthy human individuals. Germline V gene sequence: CDR1 SGDLS, CDR2 YYNGEE. Trimming took 0 bases from V and 2 from J, leaving 12 bases between them. The CDR3 sequence is 15 residues long. Here immunoSEQ multiplex PCR was the method, and the copy in TCRdb shows in-frame clones only, minus some. Found here are some 2,500,000 clones, under 95% of them singletons; the top ten hold approximately 0.36%. The chain has TRBV9 and TRBJ2-7; D gene ambiguous. The clonotype was recovered from a man between 18 and 35 years old in good health. Some clones in this sample may be carry-over from other donors' samples. The material sequenced was naive CD4+ T cells from PBMCs. Subset here: CD45RA+ positively selected. The CDR3 spells CASSVGGDLAYEQYF. The CDR3, as DNA: TGTGCCAGCAGCGTAGGCGGAGACCTCGCCTACGAGCAGTACTTC.